This entry describes one T cell receptor beta chain. Its specificity is unknown. The CDR3 has 14 residues. The germline V gene has CDR1 LGHDT and CDR2 YNNKEL (reference sequence). The J segment lost 0 bases and the V segment lost 4 bases, leaving 2 bases of the junction unmatched. This specimen comes from a study of Ad26.COV2.S vaccination and SARS-CoV-2 variants. General observations from the study: Vaccinated and placebo-treated recipients had similar non-spike TCR breadth. Total T cell responses were possibly underestimated by TCR breadth and depth analyses. Spike-specific TCR breadth in vaccine recipients exceeded that seen in placebo recipients.

Generated by immunoSEQ multiplex PCR, the TCRdb table keeps only in-frame clones and is missing some. This table has roughly 100,000 clones, around 80% appearing once. This specimen consisted of peripheral blood, obtained after recovery from COVID-19. The chain combines TRBV3-1 (or the pseudogene TRBV3-2) with TRBJ2-7; 8 bases fit TRBD2. This receptor was obtained from a human donor who had recovered from COVID-19. For the CDR3, the DNA is TGTGCCAGCAGCCTAGCGGGGAGCTCCTACGAGCAGTACTTC. Its protein is CASSLAGSSYEQYF.